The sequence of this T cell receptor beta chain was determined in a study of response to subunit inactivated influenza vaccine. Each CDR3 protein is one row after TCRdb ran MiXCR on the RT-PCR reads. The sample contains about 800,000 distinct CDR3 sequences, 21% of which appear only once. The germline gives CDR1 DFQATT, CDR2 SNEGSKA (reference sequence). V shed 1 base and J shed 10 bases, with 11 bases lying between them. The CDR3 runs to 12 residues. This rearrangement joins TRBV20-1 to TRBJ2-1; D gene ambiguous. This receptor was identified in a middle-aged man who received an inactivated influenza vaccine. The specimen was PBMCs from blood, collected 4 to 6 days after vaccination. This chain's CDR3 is CSARAGRNEQFF. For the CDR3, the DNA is TGCAGTGCTAGAGCGGGTAGAAACGAGCAGTTCTTC.